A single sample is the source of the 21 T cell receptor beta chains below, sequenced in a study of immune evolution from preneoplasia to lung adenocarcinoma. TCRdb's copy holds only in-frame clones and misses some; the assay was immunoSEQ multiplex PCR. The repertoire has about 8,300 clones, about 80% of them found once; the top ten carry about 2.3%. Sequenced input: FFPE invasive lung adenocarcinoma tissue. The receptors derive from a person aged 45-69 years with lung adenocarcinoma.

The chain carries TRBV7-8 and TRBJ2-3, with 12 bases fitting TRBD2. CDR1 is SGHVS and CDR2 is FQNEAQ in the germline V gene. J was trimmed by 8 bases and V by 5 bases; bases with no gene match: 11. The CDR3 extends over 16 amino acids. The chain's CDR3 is CASSQHLAGGEVTQYF. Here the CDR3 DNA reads TGTGCCAGCAGCCAGCATCTAGCGGGGGGGGAGGTTACGCAGTATTTT.

The CDR3 reads CASSSDRGGGQETQYF. Written as DNA, the CDR3 is TGTGCCAGCAGCAGCGACCGCGGCGGGGGACAAGAGACCCAGTACTTC. This chain links TRBV4-2 with TRBJ2-5; TRBD2 matches at 7 bases. Looked up from germline, CDR1 is LGHNA and CDR2 is YNFKEQ. Trimming took 5 bases from V and 2 from J; bases not matched to a gene: 11. This CDR3 is 16 amino acids long.

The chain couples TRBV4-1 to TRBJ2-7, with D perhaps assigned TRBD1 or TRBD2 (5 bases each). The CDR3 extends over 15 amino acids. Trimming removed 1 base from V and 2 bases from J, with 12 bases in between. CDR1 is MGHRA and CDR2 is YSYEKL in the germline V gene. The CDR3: CASSQGFGGTYEQYF. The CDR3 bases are TGCGCCAGCAGCCAAGGGTTTGGGGGAACCTACGAGCAGTACTTC.

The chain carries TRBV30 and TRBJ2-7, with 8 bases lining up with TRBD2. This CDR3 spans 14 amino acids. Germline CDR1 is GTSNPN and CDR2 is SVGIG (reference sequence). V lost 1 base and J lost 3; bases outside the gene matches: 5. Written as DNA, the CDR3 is TGTGCCTGGAGTGCAACCGGGACTAGCTACGAGCAGTACTTC. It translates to CAWSATGTSYEQYF.

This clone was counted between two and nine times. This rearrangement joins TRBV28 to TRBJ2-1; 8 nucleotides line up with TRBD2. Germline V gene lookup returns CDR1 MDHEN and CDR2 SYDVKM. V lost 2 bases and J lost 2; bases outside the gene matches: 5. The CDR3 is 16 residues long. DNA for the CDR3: TGTGCCAGCAGTTTACGTCCGGGAGGGACCTACAATGAGCAGTTCTTC. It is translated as CASSLRPGGTYNEQFF. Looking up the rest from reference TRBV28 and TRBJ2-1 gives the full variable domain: DVKVTQSSRYLVKRTGEKVFLECVQDMDHENMFWYRQDPGLGLRLIYFSYDVKMKEKGDIPEGYSVSREKKERFSLILESASTNQTSMYLCASSLRPGGTYNEQFFGPGTRLTVL.

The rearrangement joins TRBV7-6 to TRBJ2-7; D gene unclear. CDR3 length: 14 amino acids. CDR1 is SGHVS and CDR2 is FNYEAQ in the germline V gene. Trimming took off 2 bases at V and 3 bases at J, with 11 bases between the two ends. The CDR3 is CASSLSHWGYEQYF. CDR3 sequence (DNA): TGTGCCAGCAGCTTAAGCCATTGGGGCTACGAGCAGTACTTC.

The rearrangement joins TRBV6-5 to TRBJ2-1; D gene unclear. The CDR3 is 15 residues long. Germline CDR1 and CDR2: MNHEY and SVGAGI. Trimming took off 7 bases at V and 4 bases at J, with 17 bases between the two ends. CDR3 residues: CASTSPGGSYNEQFF. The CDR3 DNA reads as TGTGCCAGCACTTCCCCTGGTGGATCGTACAATGAGCAGTTCTTC.

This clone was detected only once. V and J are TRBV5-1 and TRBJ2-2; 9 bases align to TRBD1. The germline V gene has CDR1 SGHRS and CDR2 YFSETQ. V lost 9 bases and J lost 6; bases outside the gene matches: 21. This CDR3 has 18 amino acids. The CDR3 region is CATRAPNSGTGYSGELFF. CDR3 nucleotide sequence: TGCGCCACCCGCGCTCCGAACTCCGGGACAGGGTATTCCGGGGAGCTGTTTTTT.

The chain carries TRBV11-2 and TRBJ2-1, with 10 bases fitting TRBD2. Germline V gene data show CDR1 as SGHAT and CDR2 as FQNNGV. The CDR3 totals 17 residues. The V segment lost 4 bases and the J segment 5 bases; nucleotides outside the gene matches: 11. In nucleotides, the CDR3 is TGTGCCAGCAGCTCAGCCTATGGAGCGGGAGGGCACAATGAGCAGTTCTTC. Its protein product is CASSSAYGAGGHNEQFF.

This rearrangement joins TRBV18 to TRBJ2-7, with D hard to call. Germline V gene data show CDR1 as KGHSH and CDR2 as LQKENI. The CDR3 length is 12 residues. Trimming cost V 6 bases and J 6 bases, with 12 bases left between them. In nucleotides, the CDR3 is TGTGCCAGCTCCACCACGGGTTTCGAGCAGTACTTC. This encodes CASSTTGFEQYF.

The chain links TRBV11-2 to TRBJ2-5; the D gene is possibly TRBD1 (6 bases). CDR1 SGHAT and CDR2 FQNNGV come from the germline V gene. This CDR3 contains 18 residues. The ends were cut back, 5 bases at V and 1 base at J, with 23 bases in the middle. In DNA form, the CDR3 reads TGTGCCAGCAGCCCACGAAAACCGGGACAAGGAACCCAAGAGACCCAGTACTTC. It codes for CASSPRKPGQGTQETQYF.

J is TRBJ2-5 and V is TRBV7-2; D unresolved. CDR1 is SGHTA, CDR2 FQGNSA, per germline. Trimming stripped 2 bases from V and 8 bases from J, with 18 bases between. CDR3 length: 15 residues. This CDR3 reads CASSLIPGSTYTQYF. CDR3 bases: TGTGCCAGCAGCTTAATTCCCGGTTCCACTTACACCCAGTACTTC.

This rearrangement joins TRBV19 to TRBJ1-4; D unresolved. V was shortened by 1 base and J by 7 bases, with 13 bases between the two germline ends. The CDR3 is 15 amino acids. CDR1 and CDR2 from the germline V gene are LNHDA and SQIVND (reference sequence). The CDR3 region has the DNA TGTGCCAGTAGTATAGCGTTACTCTCCGGTGAAAAACTGTTTTTT. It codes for CASSIALLSGEKLFF.

CDR3 protein: CASSLVQYNEQFF. For the CDR3, the DNA is TGTGCCAGCAGCTTAGTACAGTACAATGAGCAGTTCTTC. The rearrangement links TRBV11-1 to TRBJ2-1; D is unresolved. V gave up 1 base and J gave up 4 bases, with 5 bases separating them. This CDR3 has 13 residues. Germline V lookup: CDR1 SGHAT, CDR2 FQDESV (reference sequence).

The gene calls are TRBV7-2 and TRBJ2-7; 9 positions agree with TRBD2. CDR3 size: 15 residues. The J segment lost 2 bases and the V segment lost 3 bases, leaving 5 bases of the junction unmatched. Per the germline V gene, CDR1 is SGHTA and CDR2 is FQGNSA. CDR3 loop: CASSLTSGGPYEQYF. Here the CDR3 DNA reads TGTGCCAGCAGCTTGACAAGCGGGGGGCCCTACGAGCAGTACTTC. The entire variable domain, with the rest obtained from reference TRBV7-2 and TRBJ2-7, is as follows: GAGVSQSPSNKVTEKGKDVELRCDPISGHTALYWYRQSLGQGLEFLIYFQGNSAPDKSGLPSDRFSAERTGGSVSTLTIQRTQQEDSAVYLCASSLTSGGPYEQYFGPGTRLTVT.

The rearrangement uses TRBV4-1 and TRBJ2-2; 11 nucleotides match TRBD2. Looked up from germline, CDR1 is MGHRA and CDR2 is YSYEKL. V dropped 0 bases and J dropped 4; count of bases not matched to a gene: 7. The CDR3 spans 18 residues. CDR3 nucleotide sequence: TGCGCCAGCAGCCAAGATCCCTCGACTAGCGGGACCACCGGGGAGCTGTTTTTT. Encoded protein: CASSQDPSTSGTTGELFF.

The CDR3 is CASSSNLIETQYF. The DNA for the CDR3 is TGTGCCAGCAGTTCAAACCTCATAGAGACCCAGTACTTC. The V call is TRBV28, the J call TRBJ2-5; D is uncertain. The V gene's germline CDR1 is MDHEN and CDR2 SYDVKM. The CDR3 loop spans 13 amino acids. Trimming removed 4 bases from V and 4 bases from J, with 10 bases in between.

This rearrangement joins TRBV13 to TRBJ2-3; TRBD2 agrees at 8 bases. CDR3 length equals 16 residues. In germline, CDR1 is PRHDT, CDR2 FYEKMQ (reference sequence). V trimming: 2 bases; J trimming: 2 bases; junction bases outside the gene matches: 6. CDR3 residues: CASSLRASGYTDTQYF. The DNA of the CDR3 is TGTGCCAGCAGCTTAAGGGCTAGCGGGTACACAGATACGCAGTATTTT.

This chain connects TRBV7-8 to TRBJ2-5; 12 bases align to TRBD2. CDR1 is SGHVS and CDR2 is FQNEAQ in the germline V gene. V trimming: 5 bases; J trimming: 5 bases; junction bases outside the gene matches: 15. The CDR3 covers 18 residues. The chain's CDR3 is CASSRGSSGRARGETQYF. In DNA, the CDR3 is TGTGCCAGCAGCAGAGGGTCTAGCGGGAGGGCCCGGGGGGAGACCCAGTACTTC.

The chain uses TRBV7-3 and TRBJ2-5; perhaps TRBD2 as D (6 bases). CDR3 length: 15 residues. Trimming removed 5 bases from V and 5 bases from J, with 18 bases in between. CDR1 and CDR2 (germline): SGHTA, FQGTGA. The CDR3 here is CASSLSGTARETQYF. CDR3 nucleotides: TGTGCCAGCAGCCTATCCGGGACTGCCCGGGAGACCCAGTACTTC.

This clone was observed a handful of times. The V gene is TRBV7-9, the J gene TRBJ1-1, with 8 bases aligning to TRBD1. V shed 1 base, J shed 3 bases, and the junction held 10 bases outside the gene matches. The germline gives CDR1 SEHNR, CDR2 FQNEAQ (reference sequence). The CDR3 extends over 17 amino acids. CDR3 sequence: CASSLGQGARLDTEAFF. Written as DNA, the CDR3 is TGTGCCAGCAGCTTAGGGCAGGGGGCGCGTTTGGACACTGAAGCTTTCTTT.